The 19 T cell receptor beta chains below were found in one sample sequenced in a study of cytomegalovirus exposure and HLA in healthy donors listed by TCRdb under 2017. The receptor library was made with the immunoSEQ multiplex PCR assay. TCRdb's version of the immuneACCESS table is confined to in-frame rearrangements and falls short of the full clone set. An unresolved V gene accounts for under half of the shortfall where checked; the remainder is of unknown origin. Counted in this sample were about 400,000 clones; 86% of them appeared once. The ten largest clones represent 0.83% of the sample. Sequencing was done on a sample of PBMCs. Every receptor here comes from a woman aged 18 to 35 in good health and CMV-seronegative.

For the CDR3, the DNA is TGTGCCAGCAGCCCCCGGGCTAGCGGGGGTACCGGGGAGCTGTTTTTT. Translation gives CASSPRASGGTGELFF. The J gene is TRBJ2-2, the V gene TRBV11-3; 10 positions agree with TRBD2. CDR3 length: 16 residues. Per germline, CDR1 SGHNT and CDR2 YENEEA. V shed 5 bases, J shed 5 bases, and the junction held 8 bases outside the gene matches. The variable domain in full, completed from reference TRBV11-3 and TRBJ2-2, reads EAGVVQSPRYKIIEKKQPVAFWCNPISGHNTLYWYLQNLGQGPELLIRYENEEAVDDSQLPKDRFSAERLKGVDSTLKIQPAELGDSAVYLCASSPRASGGTGELFFGEGSRLTVL.

V gene TRBV5-1 combines with J gene TRBJ2-7; 10 nucleotides line up with TRBD1. The CDR3 is 15 residues long. Germline V gene sequence: CDR1 SGHRS, CDR2 YFSETQ. With V trimmed by 4 bases and J by 5 bases, 9 bases remained unmatched. The CDR3 is CASSQTTGGGDEQYF. For the CDR3, the DNA is TGCGCCAGCAGCCAGACGACAGGGGGCGGGGACGAGCAGTACTTC.

Here the CDR3 DNA reads TGTGCCAGCTCACCAGGGGAAGGACCTACCTACGAGCAGTACTTC. This sequence encodes CASSPGEGPTYEQYF. The chain joins TRBV27 to TRBJ2-7; the D gene is possibly TRBD1 (6 bases). Trimming pared 8 bases from V and 2 bases from J, leaving 19 bases between. The CDR3 sequence is 15 residues long. Per the germline V gene, CDR1 is MNHEY and CDR2 is SMNVEV (reference sequence).

The J gene is TRBJ2-1, the V gene TRBV23-1, with 7 positions matching TRBD1. TRBV23-1 counts as an open reading frame of uncertain function. The CDR3 is 13 amino acids. V lost 4 bases, J lost 8 bases, and 5 bases stayed unmatched. The CDR3 DNA is TGCGCCAGCAGTCTCCTAGGGGGCCATGAGCAGTTCTTC. This sequence encodes CASSLLGGHEQFF.

The chain uses TRBV19 and TRBJ2-3, with D possibly being TRBD1 (5 bases). V lost 8 bases, J lost 1 base, and 10 bases lay in between. The CDR3 loop spans 13 amino acids. Germline CDR1 reads LNHDA; CDR2 reads SQIVND (reference sequence). The CDR3: CASARGGTDTQYF. In nucleotides, the CDR3 is TGTGCCAGTGCAAGGGGTGGCACAGATACGCAGTATTTT.

J is TRBJ2-3 and V is TRBV6-4, with D unclear. CDR1 and CDR2 (germline): MRHNA, SNTAGT. Between the trimmed V and J ends, which lost 5 bases and 1 base, there was a span of 13 bases. The CDR3 contains 15 residues. CDR3 amino acids: CASSMAGSGTDTQYF. The CDR3 coding sequence is TGTGCCAGCAGTATGGCCGGGTCTGGCACAGATACGCAGTATTTT.

The table lists this clone with a few counts. This chain's CDR3 is CATSRNAPGTGADEQYF. For the CDR3, the DNA is TGTGCCACCAGCAGAAATGCACCAGGGACAGGGGCGGACGAGCAGTACTTC. V and J are TRBV15 and TRBJ2-7; 10 bases align to TRBD1. CDR3 length equals 17 residues. CDR1 is LNHNV, CDR2 YYDKDF, per germline (reference sequence). Trimming removed 2 bases from V and 5 bases from J; junction bases left unmatched: 12.

This sequence joins TRBV5-1 and TRBJ1-1; D possibly corresponds to TRBD1 (6 bases). CDR1 and CDR2 from the germline V gene are SGHRS and YFSETQ. The CDR3 is 13 amino acids. V lost 1 base and J 4 bases, leaving 8 bases between the germline ends. The CDR3 spells CASSLQGTTEAFF. Here the CDR3 DNA reads TGCGCCAGCAGCTTGCAGGGGACCACTGAAGCTTTCTTT.

V usage is TRBV2 and J usage is TRBJ2-7; D unclear. CDR3 size: 12 residues. The germline V and J ends were trimmed by 2 bases and 2 bases, with 4 bases remaining between them. In germline, CDR1 is SNHLY, CDR2 FYNNEI. The CDR3: CASSEPTYEQYF. CDR3 sequence (DNA): TGTGCCAGCAGTGAACCTACCTACGAGCAGTACTTC.

This rearrangement joins TRBV2 to TRBJ2-7; 10 nucleotides agree with TRBD2. The V gene's germline CDR1 is SNHLY and CDR2 FYNNEI. This CDR3 comprises 15 residues. The J segment lost 1 base and the V segment lost 10 bases, leaving 10 bases of the junction unmatched. CDR3 nucleotides: TGTGCCACCTCAGCTGCTAGCGGGGGATCCTACGAGCAGTACTTC. It translates to CATSAASGGSYEQYF. The full variable domain, completed using reference TRBV2 and TRBJ2-7, is EPEVTQTPSHQVTQMGQEVILRCVPISNHLYFYWYRQILGQKVEFLVSFYNNEISEKSEIFDDQFSVERPDGSNFTLKIRSTKLEDSAMYFCATSAASGGSYEQYFGPGTRLTVT.

This chain joins TRBV28 and TRBJ2-2; 7 nucleotides align to TRBD1. The trim removed 3 bases at V and 6 bases at J, leaving 13 bases unmatched. The CDR3 is 17 amino acids. Germline V gene sequence: CDR1 MDHEN, CDR2 SYDVKM. CDR3 in amino acids: CASSLYRQGANAGELFF. The CDR3 DNA is TGTGCCAGCAGTTTGTATCGACAGGGCGCAAACGCCGGGGAGCTGTTTTTT.

The chain is built from TRBV5-1 and TRBJ2-2; a weak D match, TRBD2 (7 bases). This CDR3 comprises 14 residues. Per the germline V gene, CDR1 is SGHRS and CDR2 is YFSETQ. Trimming left V 4 bases short and J 3 bases short, with 10 bases between. The CDR3: CASSPGGHTGELFF. CDR3 bases: TGCGCCAGCAGCCCGGGGGGCCACACCGGGGAGCTGTTTTTT.

The V and J genes are TRBV5-6 and TRBJ2-3; no clear D. The CDR3 is made up of 15 amino acids. Trimming removed 0 bases at V and 1 base at J, with 9 bases between. In germline, CDR1 is SGHDT, CDR2 YYEEEE. CDR3 region: CASSLGPGRTDTQYF. CDR3 nucleotides: TGTGCCAGCAGCTTGGGTCCAGGCCGCACAGATACGCAGTATTTT.

The chain has TRBV4-1 and TRBJ2-1, with 9 bases aligning to TRBD2. V gave up 8 bases and J gave up 3 bases; unmatched junction bases: 8. This CDR3 is built from 15 residues. CDR1 is MGHRA and CDR2 is YSYEKL in the germline V gene. CDR3 residues: CASGGRLAVYNEQFF. The CDR3 nucleotides are TGCGCCAGCGGGGGTAGACTAGCGGTCTACAATGAGCAGTTCTTC.

This chain uses TRBV2 with TRBJ2-3; D is perhaps TRBD2 (5 bases). Between the trimmed V and J ends, which lost 6 bases and 8 bases, there was a span of 9 bases. Per the germline V gene, CDR1 is SNHLY and CDR2 is FYNNEI. The CDR3 sequence is 11 residues long. In DNA form, the CDR3 reads TGTGCCAGCAGCGCGGCGGGTACGCAGTATTTT. Protein product: CASSAAGTQYF.

The chain is built from TRBV9 and TRBJ1-1; no clear D. Germline CDR1 reads SGDLS; CDR2 reads YYNGEE. Between the trimmed V and J ends, which lost 4 bases and 3 bases, there was a span of 13 bases. The CDR3 consists of 14 residues. DNA of the CDR3: TGTGCCAGCAGCCCTTCGACAAAACACACTGAAGCTTTCTTT. It translates to CASSPSTKHTEAFF.

The chain joins TRBV9 to TRBJ2-5; D uncertain. The CDR3 runs to 10 residues. The V end was cut by 7 bases, the J end by 3 bases, with 4 bases between. Germline V gene lookup returns CDR1 SGDLS and CDR2 YYNGEE. CDR3 in amino acids: CASGEETQYF. For the CDR3, the DNA is TGTGCCAGCGGAGAAGAGACCCAGTACTTC.

The chain has TRBV27 and TRBJ2-3, with a possible D match to TRBD1 (5 bases). The germline V gene has CDR1 MNHEY and CDR2 SMNVEV (reference sequence). The ends were cut back, 8 bases at V and 2 bases at J, with 14 bases in the middle. The CDR3 runs 14 residues. The CDR3 DNA sequence: TGTGCCAGCTATGAATTAGGGGACACAGATACGCAGTATTTT. Amino acids: CASYELGDTDTQYF.

This clone was counted only a few times. V usage is TRBV30 and J usage is TRBJ2-3, with D unresolved. The CDR3 loop spans 11 amino acids. Germline assignment: CDR1 GTSNPN and CDR2 SVGIG (reference sequence). Trimming cost V 1 base and J 11 bases, with 10 bases left between them. CDR3 in DNA: TGTGCCTGGAGTGGAGGATCGGAGCAGTATTTT. Translation gives CAWSGGSEQYF.